This TCR beta chain was identified during a study of T cell responses to AZD1222 COVID-19 vaccine (dated by TCRdb to the early 2020s). For the wider study: AZD1222 recipients with second doses at about 4 weeks or about 12 weeks were pooled, because spike-specific TCR depth and breadth did not differ between schedules. A total of 230 to 250 trial participants underwent TCR sequencing, of whom around 200 received two doses of AZD1222 and some 25 received two doses of the MenACWY control vaccine. Trial participants were enrolled into age subgroups of 18-55, 56-69 and 70-plus years, which contained about 150, 27 and 61 TCR-sequenced participants, respectively. The full study reports these points: Reportedly, close to half of the unique spike-specific TCRs recognized epitopes lying outside the regions that are mutated in the B.1.351 and B.1.1.7 variants. Only 5 to 7 AZD1222 recipients were SARS-CoV-2 seropositive at baseline, limiting conclusions about previously exposed vaccinees. Because no samples from the day 14 peak response were available, repertoires could be characterized only after the peak T cell response. The vaccine-associated CD4 TCRs covered the entire spike protein, and the dominant responses fell in regions 160-218 and 743-854. In the small 56-69-year group, the increase in depth fell short of significance, most likely because of low power. A significant rise in spike-specific TCR breadth and depth was observed after two AZD1222 doses relative to day 0 and relative to MenACWY recipients. Most participants were white British and females outnumbered males, and the authors suggested that clonal diversity may have been underestimated.

The CDR3 regions of human TCRbeta chains were subjected to immunosequencing. In the source study's methods: Repertoire TCRs were checked for matches against a reference library of SARS-CoV-2-specific TCRs that had been generated using the MIRA antigen-specificity platform. Breadth was defined as the fraction of unique TCRs that were SARS-CoV-2-associated, and depth was defined as the fraction of total T cells that were SARS-CoV-2-associated. Using the MIRA data, each spike-specific TCR was mapped to the spike region that the TCR reacts to and placed in a CD4 or CD8 class. Log10-transformed breadth and depth values were compared by one-way ANOVA with Sidak's multiple comparisons tests. TCRdb holds this immuneACCESS table with in-frame rearrangements only. Some clones are missing; in checked studies, unresolved V genes explain under half, and the rest has no known cause. The DNA was the basis for D and trimming; V, J and clone size are from that table. In all, the sample holds 68,000 or so clones, and 85% to 90% of those were seen once. The ten largest clones capture roughly 7.3% of the sample.

The time point label here, explained by the study, means: baseline before first vaccination. Samples from vaccinated people were obtained from the UK trials COV001 and COV002, which included a single-blind randomized controlled phase 2/3 trial of AZD1222 (ChAdOx1 nCoV-19) in healthy adults. For TCRbeta chain sequencing, PBMC samples were collected from trial participants at day 0 and at day 28 after the second dose. Inclusive of the bounding cysteine and phenylalanine, the CDR3 is 13 residues long. The CDR3 DNA has 39 bases and is translated from base 1. Based on the germline V gene, the CDR1 and CDR2 sequences are SNHLY and FYNNEI. The junction carries 9 bases between V and J, which are trimmed by 7 bases and 5 bases respectively. Comments on this clone: What this receptor recognizes is not known. The sample holds no much larger clone one base away, and base qualities are not on file. Other DNA sequences in the sample encode the same CDR3.

This TCR derives from an adult in good health. The rearrangement combines TRBV2 with TRBJ1-6, with a weak D call of TRBD1 (6 bases match). This sample comprised peripheral blood, obtained on day 0 of AZD1222 vaccination. CDR3 reads: CASKGGNNSPLHF. The nucleotides read TGTGCCAGCAAGGGGGGTAATAATTCACCCCTCCACTTT.